The rows below give T cell receptor beta chains drawn from one sample of a study of blood T cell repertoires in COVID-19. This table comes from immunoSEQ multiplex PCR, and its TCRdb copy is limited to in-frame clones, with some not included. The table shows 35,000 to 55,000 clones, with around four fifths occurring only once. The sample was peripheral blood. Receptor source: a man in his sixties with active COVID-19. Each CDR3 is given with its conserved first and last residue. The D gene is left open where the match is weak. The size of a clone is reported for some rows only, either as once, few or many, or as a class for expanded clones.

TRBV29-1	12	.	TRBJ2-1	.	CSAWASLDEQFF	TGCAGCGCCTGGGCCAGCTTAGATGAGCAGTTCTTC
TRBV28	13	.	TRBJ1-2	.	CASSLPQGAGYTF	TGTGCCAGCAGTTTACCGCAGGGTGCTGGCTACACCTTC
TRBV4-2	21	once	TRBJ2-3	TRBD2	CASSQKGITGTSGKWTDTQYF	TGTGCCAGCAGCCAGAAGGGGATTACCGGGACTAGCGGAAAATGGACAGATACGCAGTATTTT
TRBV5-1	14	.	TRBJ2-7	TRBD2	CASSLRGSNYEQYF	TGCGCCAGCAGCTTGCGCGGGAGTAACTACGAGCAGTACTTC
TRBV6-5	14	few	TRBJ2-1	.	CASSPQISYNEQFF	TGTGCCAGCAGCCCACAGATTTCCTACAATGAGCAGTTCTTC
TRBV5-1	17	.	TRBJ2-3	TRBD2	CASSLGLAGGSTDTQYF	TGCGCCAGCAGCTTGGGACTAGCGGGGGGGAGCACAGATACGCAGTATTTT
TRBV6-6	14	once	TRBJ2-7	.	CASIQAEGAYEQYF	TGTGCCAGCATTCAAGCCGAGGGGGCCTACGAGCAGTACTTC
TRBV18	15	.	TRBJ1-5	.	CASSPRGNSNQPQHF	TGTGCCAGCTCACCTAGGGGGAATAGCAATCAGCCCCAGCATTTT
TRBV5-6	13	once	TRBJ2-5	TRBD1	CASSLDRGETQYF	TGTGCCAGCAGCTTGGACAGGGGAGAGACCCAGTACTTC
TRBV9	12	.	TRBJ2-2	.	CASSPYTGELFF	TGTGCCAGCAGCCCTTACACCGGGGAGCTGTTTTTT
TRBV11-3	15	.	TRBJ2-3	.	CASSLSGFSGDTQYF	TGTGCCAGCAGCTTGAGCGGGTTCTCTGGAGATACGCAGTATTTT
TRBV7-9	12	.	TRBJ1-5	.	CASSSQNQPQHF	TGTGCCAGCAGCTCACAAAATCAGCCCCAGCATTTT
TRBV27	16	.	TRBJ2-2	TRBD1	CASSSAQGANTGELFF	TGTGCCAGCAGCTCCGCACAGGGGGCAAACACCGGGGAGCTGTTTTTT
TRBV5-6	12	.	TRBJ2-3	.	CASSFGTDTQYF	TGTGCCAGCAGCTTCGGCACAGATACGCAGTATTTT
TRBV19	14	.	TRBJ1-5	TRBD1	CASSIRGQYQPQHF	TGTGCCAGTAGTATCCGGGGACAGTATCAGCCCCAGCATTTT
TRBV5-1	15	once	TRBJ2-3	TRBD2	CASSITSGGTDTQYF	TGCGCCAGCAGCATCACTAGCGGGGGCACAGATACGCAGTATTTT
TRBV21-1	12	.	TRBJ2-7	.	CGRQRGTYEQYF	TGTGGCCGCCAGCGGGGAACCTACGAGCAGTACTTC